The sequence of this TCR beta chain was determined in a study of T cell changes during pregnancy in multiple sclerosis. Sequencing was performed with immunoSEQ multiplex PCR; in TCRdb, only in-frame clones are kept and a portion is missing. The repertoire holds under 85,000 clones, with 90% as singletons. Germline CDR1 is MNHEY and CDR2 is SMNVEV (reference sequence). The V gene end was trimmed by 7 bases and the J gene end by 3 bases; junction bases not matched to a gene: 13. The CDR3 totals 17 residues. The rearrangement uses TRBV27 and TRBJ1-2, with 11 bases fitting TRBD1. The receptor's source is a female donor with multiple sclerosis, enrolled in a pregnancy study. The input for sequencing was peripheral blood, taken in the third trimester of pregnancy. This CDR3 is CASTILGGQGADYGYTF. The CDR3 DNA reads as TGTGCCAGCACCATTTTGGGCGGACAGGGGGCTGACTATGGCTACACCTTC.